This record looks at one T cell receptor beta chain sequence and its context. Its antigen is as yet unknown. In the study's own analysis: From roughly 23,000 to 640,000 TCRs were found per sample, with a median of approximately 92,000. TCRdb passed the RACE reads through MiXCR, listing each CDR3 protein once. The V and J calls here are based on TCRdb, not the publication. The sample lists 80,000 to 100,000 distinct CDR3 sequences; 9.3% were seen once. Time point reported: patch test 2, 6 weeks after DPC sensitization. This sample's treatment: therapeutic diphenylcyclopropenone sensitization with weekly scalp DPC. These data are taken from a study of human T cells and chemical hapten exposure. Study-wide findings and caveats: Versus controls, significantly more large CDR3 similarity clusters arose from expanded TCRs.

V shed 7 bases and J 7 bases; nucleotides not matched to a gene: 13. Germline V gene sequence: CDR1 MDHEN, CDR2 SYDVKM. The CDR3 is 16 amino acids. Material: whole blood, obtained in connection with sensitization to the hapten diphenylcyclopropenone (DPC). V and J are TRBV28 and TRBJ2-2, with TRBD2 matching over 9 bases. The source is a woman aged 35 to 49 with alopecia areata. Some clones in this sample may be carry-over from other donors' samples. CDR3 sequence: CASNLLSGRMNGELFF. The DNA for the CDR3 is TGTGCCAGCAACCTACTGAGCGGGAGGATGAACGGGGAGCTGTTTTTT.